The 22 T cell receptor beta chains presented below share a single source sample, sequenced in a study of cytomegalovirus exposure and HLA in healthy donors (dated by TCRdb to 2016 to 2017). Receptor amplification or capture employed the immunoSEQ multiplex PCR assay. The multiplex PCR relied on a mix of 60 forward primers for TCR Vbeta segments and 13 reverse primers for TCR Jbeta segments. TCRdb holds this immuneACCESS table with in-frame rearrangements only. Some clones are missing; in checked studies, unresolved V genes explain under half, and the rest has no known cause. The sample contains about 63,000 clones, approximately 82% of them found a single time. The ten top clones hold 20% to 25% of the sample. What was sequenced was PBMCs. These receptors came from a woman in her thirties or forties in good health and CMV-seropositive.

This chain links TRBV5-4 with TRBJ1-1, with 7 positions matching TRBD1. The trim removed 0 bases at V and 4 bases at J, leaving 3 bases unmatched. Per the germline V gene, CDR1 is SGHNT and CDR2 is YYREEE (reference sequence). The CDR3 is 14 amino acids. The CDR3 DNA follows: TGTGCCAGCAGCTTGGGGGGGACAGTCACTGAAGCTTTCTTT. Translated, it gives CASSLGGTVTEAFF.

This chain connects TRBV5-4 to TRBJ2-3, with TRBD2 matching 9 bases. CDR3 length: 16 amino acids. J lost 0 bases, V lost 3 bases, and 5 bases had no gene match. Germline assignment: CDR1 SGHNT and CDR2 YYREEE (reference sequence). The CDR3 nucleotides are TGTGCCAGCAGCTACTTGCGGGGGGGAAGCACAGATACGCAGTATTTT. It codes for CASSYLRGGSTDTQYF.

The rearrangement joins TRBV5-1 to TRBJ2-2; no firm D call. Germline CDR1 and CDR2: SGHRS and YFSETQ. CDR3 length: 12 residues. V lost 1 base and J lost 7, with 5 bases in between. The CDR3 reads CASSLNIGELFF. In DNA form, the CDR3 reads TGCGCCAGCAGCTTGAATATCGGGGAGCTGTTTTTT.

This chain uses TRBV7-9 with TRBJ2-6, with 7 bases that match TRBD1. The CDR3 consists of 15 residues. From germline, CDR1 is SEHNR and CDR2 FQNEAQ (reference sequence). CDR3 in amino acids: CAIQGQRSGANVLTF. The CDR3 DNA reads as TGTGCTATACAGGGACAGCGATCTGGGGCCAACGTCCTGACTTTC.

The chain links TRBV21-1 to TRBJ2-2; the table's D call, TRBD1, has no DNA check behind it. TRBV21-1 is described as a pseudogene. The CDR3 loop spans 17 amino acids. CDR3 region: CASSKARKGQGTGELFF. DNA for the CDR3: TGTGCCAGCAGCAAAGCGCGGAAGGGACAGGGGACCGGGGAGCTGTTTTTT.

The chain has TRBV14 and TRBJ1-1, with D hard to call. V lost 4 bases and J 1 base, leaving 7 bases between the germline ends. Germline V gene data show CDR1 as SGHDN and CDR2 as FVKESK. This CDR3 contains 13 residues. CDR3 nucleotide sequence: TGTGCCAGCAGCCTCATGAGGAACACTGAAGCTTTCTTT. This translates into CASSLMRNTEAFF.

V is TRBV18 and J is TRBJ1-5; D may be TRBD1 (5 bases). The CDR3 sequence is 15 residues long. Germline CDR1 and CDR2: KGHSH and LQKENI. Trimming cost V 2 bases and J 1 base, with 9 bases left between them. This CDR3 is CASSPNQGSNQPQHF. The CDR3, as DNA: TGTGCCAGCTCACCAAATCAGGGAAGCAATCAGCCCCAGCATTTT.

As regards this clone: Germline and junction disagree at one end, which may indicate a read error. This CDR3 is also generated by other DNA sequences in the sample. The genes are TRBV29-1 and TRBJ2-1; the match to TRBD2 covers 13 bases. The CDR3 contains 16 residues. Germline CDR1 SQVTM, CDR2 ANQGSEA. DNA for the CDR3: TGTAGCGCCGGGAAGGGACTAGCGGGATTCTACAATGAGCAGTTCTTC. Translated, it gives CSAGKGLAGFYNEQFF.

The chain joins TRBV5-6 to TRBJ2-6; 10 bases align to TRBD1. Germline-derived CDR1 and CDR2 are SGHDT and YYEEEE. The CDR3 loop spans 17 amino acids. V lost 3 bases to trimming and J lost 2 bases; unmatched junction nucleotides: 5. The CDR3 nucleotides read TGTGCCAGCAGCTCCGGACAGGGGGATGCTGGGGCCAACGTCCTGACTTTC. Residues: CASSSGQGDAGANVLTF.

This chain connects TRBV4-3 to TRBJ1-4; maybe TRBD1 (6 bases). The V gene lost 0 bases and the J gene lost 12 bases, with 14 bases spanning the gap. CDR3 length: 14 amino acids. Looked up from germline, CDR1 is LGHNA and CDR2 is YSLEER. The CDR3 DNA sequence: TGCGCCAGCAGCCAAGATTGGGGGGAGGGGGAACTGTTTTTT. Translating gives CASSQDWGEGELFF.

This chain links TRBV11-3 with TRBJ2-1; 9 bases fit TRBD1. The CDR3 has 15 residues. CDR1 and CDR2 from the germline V gene are SGHNT and YENEEA. Trimming cost V 4 bases and J 9 bases; bases outside gene matches: 10. CDR3 sequence reads: CASSSDPGQGSEQFF. As DNA, the CDR3 is TGTGCCAGCAGCTCGGACCCAGGACAGGGGAGTGAGCAGTTCTTC.

V usage is TRBV11-3 and J usage is TRBJ2-7, with D possibly being TRBD1 (7 bases). Per the germline V gene, CDR1 is SGHNT and CDR2 is YENEEA. V gave up 5 bases and J gave up 6 bases, with 20 bases separating them. CDR3 length: 15 residues. The CDR3 reads CASSRLGDRRSEQYF. The CDR3 DNA reads as TGTGCCAGCAGCCGACTAGGGGACAGAAGGTCCGAGCAGTACTTC. Looking up the rest from reference TRBV11-3 and TRBJ2-7 gives the full variable domain: EAGVVQSPRYKIIEKKQPVAFWCNPISGHNTLYWYLQNLGQGPELLIRYENEEAVDDSQLPKDRFSAERLKGVDSTLKIQPAELGDSAVYLCASSRLGDRRSEQYFGPGTRLTVT.

This rearrangement joins TRBV9 to TRBJ1-1, with D possibly matching TRBD1 (6 bases). Trimming took off 4 bases at V and 7 bases at J, with 17 bases between the two ends. Germline V gene data show CDR1 as SGDLS and CDR2 as YYNGEE. This CDR3 comprises 14 residues. CDR3 nucleotides: TGTGCCAGCAGCCCAAACGTGGGACAATTTGAAGCTTTCTTT. It specifies CASSPNVGQFEAFF.

The genes are TRBV28 and TRBJ2-7; the D gene is possibly TRBD2 (5 bases). Germline CDR1 reads MDHEN; CDR2 reads SYDVKM. This CDR3 has 16 amino acids. V was pared by 3 bases and J by 7 bases, with 22 bases between. The CDR3 DNA sequence: TGTGCCAGCAGTTTTCCGGGCTCAGTGGTCTCGGGGGAGCAGTACTTC. Translation gives CASSFPGSVVSGEQYF.

This clone was seen a handful of times. V and J are TRBV11-2 and TRBJ1-2; a possible D gene is TRBD1 (6 bases). V was trimmed by 5 bases and J by 7 bases, leaving 14 bases between them. The germline V gene has CDR1 SGHAT and CDR2 FQNNGV. This CDR3 comprises 13 residues. The CDR3 DNA reads as TGTGCCAGCAGCCCGCGGGGGGCGTCTGGCTACACCTTC. It is translated as CASSPRGASGYTF.

This clone occurred once. This sequence joins TRBV25-1 and TRBJ2-3, with TRBD1 matching over 7 bases. The CDR3 covers 14 residues. J was trimmed by 5 bases and V by 2 bases; bases with no gene match: 4. Germline CDR1 MGHDK, CDR2 SYGVNS. This CDR3 is CASSEPYRGDTQYF. The CDR3 DNA is TGTGCCAGCAGTGAACCTTACAGGGGAGATACGCAGTATTTT.

The chain uses TRBV6-5 and TRBJ1-5; no clear D gene. This CDR3 is 13 amino acids long. The V gene lost 6 bases and the J gene lost 1 base, with 7 bases spanning the gap. From germline, CDR1 is MNHEY and CDR2 SVGAGI. The CDR3 loop reads CASRRRSNQPQHF. The CDR3 coding sequence is TGTGCCAGCAGGCGCCGGAGCAATCAGCCCCAGCATTTT.

This chain joins TRBV20-1 and TRBJ1-2; the match to TRBD1 covers 7 bases. The CDR3 contains 11 residues. V shed 1 base and J 13 bases; nucleotides not matched to a gene: 6. Germline loops: CDR1 DFQATT, CDR2 SNEGSKA (reference sequence). CDR3 in DNA: TGCAGTGCTAGAGGAGACAGGGAAGGCACCTTC. Encoded protein: CSARGDREGTF.

The sample holds a few counts of this clone. CDR3 sequence reads: CAISAPGRGGRETQYF. Here the CDR3 DNA reads TGTGCCATCAGCGCCCCCGGACGGGGAGGGCGGGAGACCCAGTACTTC. This chain connects TRBV10-3 to TRBJ2-5; TRBD2 agrees at 7 bases. V was clipped by 6 bases and J by 5 bases; unmatched bases: 15. Germline V gives CDR1 ENHRY, CDR2 SYGVKD. CDR3 size: 16 residues.

The gene calls are TRBV6-4 and TRBJ1-1, with 11 positions matching TRBD1. Germline values: CDR1 MRHNA, CDR2 SNTAGT. The V gene end was trimmed by 7 bases and the J gene end by 5 bases; junction bases not matched to a gene: 3. There are 13 residues in the CDR3. Here the CDR3 DNA reads TGTGCCAGCATGAGGGACAGGGGGACTGAAGCTTTCTTT. It encodes CASMRDRGTEAFF.

The chain uses TRBV4-1 and TRBJ2-1; 8 bases map to TRBD1. This CDR3 is 16 amino acids long. Germline loops: CDR1 MGHRA, CDR2 YSYEKL. The junction had 13 bases not matched to a gene; V was cut back by 4 bases and J by 8 bases. CDR3 DNA sequence: TGCGCCAGCAGCCGCCTAACGGGACAGGTAAACGATGAGCAGTTCTTC. Protein: CASSRLTGQVNDEQFF.

V gene TRBV5-4 combines with J gene TRBJ1-5; D unresolved. V lost 1 base and J lost 0, with 5 bases in between. Germline CDR1 and CDR2: SGHNT and YYREEE (reference sequence). The CDR3 runs to 14 residues. CDR3 nucleotide sequence: TGTGCCAGCAGCTTGCAGGATAGCAATCAGCCCCAGCATTTT. It translates to CASSLQDSNQPQHF. Full variable domain (rest looked up from reference TRBV5-4 and TRBJ1-5): ETGVTQSPTHLIKTRGQQVTLRCSSQSGHNTVSWYQQALGQGPQFIFQYYREEENGRGNFPPRFSGLQFPNYSSELNVNALELDDSALYLCASSLQDSNQPQHFGDGTRLSIL.